This passage covers 21 T cell receptor beta chains from one sample sequenced in a study of blood T cell repertoires in COVID-19. TCRdb's table, derived via immunoSEQ multiplex PCR, lists solely in-frame clones and lacks some. The sample lists 200,000 to 300,000 clones; under 90% were seen once. The specimen sequenced was peripheral blood. Receptor source: a man in his 60s with acute or convalescent COVID-19.

The chain uses TRBV6-5 and TRBJ1-6, with no clear D. The CDR3 spans 15 residues. V shed 10 bases and J shed 1 base, with 14 bases lying between them. Germline CDR1 MNHEY, CDR2 SVGAGI. The DNA of the CDR3 is TGTGCCACCAGGTGGGCCGTTTCCTATAATTCACCCCTCCACTTT. Translation: CATRWAVSYNSPLHF.

Only one count was recorded for this clone. The chain carries TRBV9 and TRBJ1-5; tentative D call: TRBD1 (5 bases). V was trimmed by 0 bases and J by 0 bases, leaving 7 bases between them. Germline lookup yields CDR1 SGDLS and CDR2 YYNGEE. The CDR3 is 15 residues long. CDR3 in amino acids: CASSVVGDSNQPQHF. DNA for the CDR3: TGTGCCAGCAGCGTAGTAGGGGATAGCAATCAGCCCCAGCATTTT.

This chain joins TRBV7-9 and TRBJ1-2, with 7 bases matching TRBD1. Germline loops: CDR1 SEHNR, CDR2 FQNEAQ (reference sequence). V was clipped by 5 bases and J by 0 bases; unmatched bases: 6. This CDR3 has 15 residues. CDR3 sequence: CASSPSGQANYGYTF. For the CDR3, the DNA is TGTGCCAGCAGCCCGAGTGGACAGGCTAACTATGGCTACACCTTC.

In its sample, this clone was seen a few times. The rearrangement uses TRBV4-2 and TRBJ1-6, with TRBD1 matching over 8 bases. The length of the CDR3 is 16 residues. Unmatched junction bases numbered 11, after V lost 8 bases and J lost 5 bases. Germline V CDR1 and CDR2: LGHNA, YNFKEQ. The CDR3 sequence: CASGQGSALNNSPLHF. DNA of the CDR3: TGTGCCAGCGGACAGGGTTCCGCTCTGAATAATTCACCCCTCCACTTT.

This chain uses TRBV29-1 with TRBJ1-5, with D perhaps matching TRBD1 (5 bases). Germline lookup yields CDR1 SQVTM and CDR2 ANQGSEA. The CDR3 extends over 16 amino acids. V was clipped by 4 bases and J by 0 bases, with 16 bases between them. The CDR3 coding sequence is TGCAGCGTTGTCACAGGTTCTTCATATAGCAATCAGCCCCAGCATTTT. Encoded protein: CSVVTGSSYSNQPQHF.

CDR3 amino acids: CASSLAARSGSYNSPLHF. The CDR3 bases are TGTGCCAGCAGCTTAGCGGCCCGATCAGGATCCTATAATTCACCCCTCCACTTT. The genes are TRBV7-8 and TRBJ1-6; D unclear. Looked up from germline, CDR1 is SGHVS and CDR2 is FQNEAQ. CDR3 length equals 18 residues. With 0 bases removed from V and 1 base from J, the gap between germline ends came to 13 bases. Drawing the rest from reference TRBV7-8 and TRBJ1-6, the complete variable domain is GAGVSQSPRYKVAKRGQDVALRCDPISGHVSLFWYQQALGQGPEFLTYFQNEAQLDKSGLPSDRFFAERPEGSVSTLKIQRTQQEDSAVYLCASSLAARSGSYNSPLHFGNGTRLTVT.

The gene calls are TRBV7-8 and TRBJ1-5, with 8 bases that match TRBD1. The CDR3 runs to 14 residues. The J segment lost 5 bases and the V segment lost 8 bases, leaving 8 bases of the junction unmatched. Per the germline V gene, CDR1 is SGHVS and CDR2 is FQNEAQ. The CDR3 protein is CASQAGGAYQPQHF. The CDR3 DNA sequence: TGTGCCAGCCAGGCAGGGGGCGCCTATCAGCCCCAGCATTTT. Complete variable domain (other parts from reference TRBV7-8 and TRBJ1-5): GAGVSQSPRYKVAKRGQDVALRCDPISGHVSLFWYQQALGQGPEFLTYFQNEAQLDKSGLPSDRFFAERPEGSVSTLKIQRTQQEDSAVYLCASQAGGAYQPQHFGDGTRLSIL.

In its sample, this clone was seen once. This sample includes further DNA sequences coding for the same CDR3. V usage is TRBV5-1 and J usage is TRBJ1-6; perhaps TRBD1 as D (5 bases). Trimming shortened V by 2 bases and J by 4 bases, and 7 bases separated the two germline ends. Germline values: CDR1 SGHRS, CDR2 YFSETQ. The CDR3 consists of 14 residues. The CDR3 region is CASSLGQYNSPLHF. The CDR3 coding sequence is TGCGCCAGCAGCTTAGGACAATATAATTCACCCCTCCACTTT.

The J gene is TRBJ1-1, the V gene TRBV7-9; the D gene is possibly TRBD1 (6 bases). This CDR3 has 15 amino acids. The V gene's germline CDR1 is SEHNR and CDR2 FQNEAQ (reference sequence). V shed 2 bases and J shed 0 bases, with 10 bases lying between them. Written as DNA, the CDR3 is TGTGCCAGCAGCTTAACAGGGATCATGAACACTGAAGCTTTCTTT. This gives the protein CASSLTGIMNTEAFF.

This clone came up once. The chain uses TRBV9 and TRBJ2-7, with 10 nucleotides matching TRBD1. The CDR3 spans 16 residues. CDR1 is SGDLS and CDR2 is YYNGEE in the germline V gene. V dropped 1 base and J dropped 4; count of bases not matched to a gene: 8. The CDR3, as DNA: TGTGCCAGCAGCGTAACCCCAGGACAGGGGGGGTACGAGCAGTACTTC. Translating it yields CASSVTPGQGGYEQYF.

The CDR3 spells CASSQARSFQGALYGYTF. CDR3 bases: TGTGCCAGCTCACAGGCTCGATCTTTCCAGGGGGCGCTTTATGGCTACACCTTC. This chain links TRBV18 with TRBJ1-2; the match to TRBD1 covers 8 bases. Germline loops: CDR1 KGHSH, CDR2 LQKENI. V gave up 4 bases and J gave up 5 bases; unmatched junction bases: 18. The CDR3 has 18 residues.

The chain has TRBV11-2 and TRBJ2-3, with no clear D. The CDR3 is 15 residues long. Germline CDR1 SGHAT, CDR2 FQNNGV. Trimming took off 1 base at V and 2 bases at J, with 10 bases between the two ends. Here the CDR3 reads CASSLVGLYTDTQYF. CDR3 bases: TGTGCCAGCAGCTTAGTGGGCTTGTACACAGATACGCAGTATTTT.

This clone has more than one count but fewer than ten. This chain uses TRBV20-1 with TRBJ1-2; D remains ambiguous. The CDR3 length is 9 residues. Germline CDR1 DFQATT, CDR2 SNEGSKA (reference sequence). Trimming shortened V by 6 bases and J by 9 bases, and 8 bases separated the two germline ends. Written as DNA, the CDR3 is TGCAGTGCCACAAATCGCTACACCTTC. This translates into CSATNRYTF.

This rearrangement joins TRBV3-1 (or the pseudogene TRBV3-2) to TRBJ2-1, with 14 positions matching TRBD2. Losses at the gene ends were 6 bases for V and 4 bases for J; bases not matched to a gene: 5. The CDR3 runs to 16 residues. The germline CDR1 and CDR2 sequences are LGHDT and YNNKEL (reference sequence). CDR3 in DNA: TGTGCCAGCAGTTTCGGACTAGCGGGGGGATACAATGAGCAGTTCTTC. This gives the protein CASSFGLAGGYNEQFF.

The chain couples TRBV18 to TRBJ2-1; possible D gene TRBD2, 6 bases. Germline lookup yields CDR1 KGHSH and CDR2 LQKENI. The CDR3 is 14 amino acids. V was pared by 6 bases and J by 6 bases, with 15 bases between. CDR3 sequence: CASSQAGRTNEQFF. The CDR3 coding sequence is TGTGCCAGCTCGCAAGCGGGCCGGACCAATGAGCAGTTCTTC.

The V gene is TRBV18, the J gene TRBJ1-5; possible D gene TRBD1, 5 bases. This CDR3 has 15 amino acids. Trimming cost V 4 bases and J 4 bases, with 14 bases left between them. The germline CDR1 and CDR2 sequences are KGHSH and LQKENI. This CDR3 is CASSREPGNNQPQHF. CDR3 in DNA: TGTGCCAGCTCACGAGAGCCAGGGAATAATCAGCCCCAGCATTTT.

The chain carries TRBV9 and TRBJ1-2; no definite D call. The CDR3 covers 12 residues. Trimming stripped 8 bases from V and 0 bases from J, with 8 bases between. Germline V CDR1 and CDR2: SGDLS, YYNGEE. CDR3 sequence reads: CASRHSNYGYTF. The CDR3 coding sequence is TGTGCCAGTAGACATTCTAACTATGGCTACACCTTC. Variable domain in full (rest from reference TRBV9 and TRBJ1-2): DSGVTQTPKHLITATGQRVTLRCSPRSGDLSVYWYQQSLDQGLQFLIQYYNGEERAKGNILERFSAQQFPDLHSELNLSSLELGDSALYFCASRHSNYGYTFGSGTRLTVV.

This rearrangement joins TRBV2 to TRBJ2-5; D gene ambiguous. CDR1 and CDR2 (germline): SNHLY, FYNNEI. The CDR3 has 11 amino acids. V was shortened by 6 bases and J by 7 bases, with 9 bases between the two germline ends. The CDR3 region is CASSLYGTQYF. CDR3 nucleotides: TGTGCCAGCAGCCTCTACGGGACCCAGTACTTC.

V usage is TRBV3-1 (or the pseudogene TRBV3-2) and J usage is TRBJ1-6, with 8 bases lining up with TRBD1. The junction had 4 bases not matched to a gene; V was cut back by 2 bases and J by 7 bases. Germline V gene lookup returns CDR1 LGHDT and CDR2 YNNKEL (reference sequence). The CDR3 sequence is 15 residues long. CDR3 nucleotides: TGTGCCAGCAGCCAACGGGACAGGCAAAATTCACCCCTCCACTTT. The encoded protein is CASSQRDRQNSPLHF.

The rearrangement uses TRBV9 and TRBJ2-5; possible D gene TRBD1, 6 bases. CDR1 SGDLS and CDR2 YYNGEE come from the germline V gene. Trimming stripped 4 bases from V and 6 bases from J, with 16 bases between. This CDR3 spans 14 amino acids. CDR3 sequence (DNA): TGTGCCAGCAGCCGAGATGGGGGCTACAAGACCCAGTACTTC. The encoded protein is CASSRDGGYKTQYF.

This CDR3 is CASSRTGQGQTEAFF. CDR3 in DNA: TGTGCCAGCAGCAGGACGGGACAGGGGCAAACTGAAGCTTTCTTT. The chain has TRBV21-1 and TRBJ1-1; TRBD1 is the table's D call and was not checked against the DNA. TRBV21-1 represents a pseudogene. CDR3 length: 15 residues.